A selection of T cell receptor beta chains follows, all from one sample in a study of OX40 agonist ivuxolimab in advanced cancers. Generated by immunoSEQ multiplex PCR, the TCRdb table keeps only in-frame clones and is missing some. The table lists about 120,000 clones, more than 80% of them singletons, with roughly 0.59% in the top ten. This material consisted of CD4+ or CD8+ T cells sorted from blood, taken in a trial of the OX40 agonist ivuxolimab. The receptor set was obtained from an adult with an advanced solid tumor such as melanoma, head and neck, liver or kidney cancer. CDR3s include the opening cysteine and the closing phenylalanine or tryptophan. Each record gives: D gene, clone size, J gene, V gene, CDR3 DNA, CDR3 protein. The D gene is left open where the match is weak. Rows give clone size only sometimes, using once, few, many, or a class for an expanded clone.

D gene: TRBD1
clone size: NA
J gene: TRBJ1-1
V gene: TRBV5-1
CDR3 DNA: TGCGCCAGCAGCTCACAGGGGTTGGCTTTCTTT
CDR3 protein: CASSSQGLAFF

D gene: TRBD2
clone size: NA
J gene: TRBJ2-7
V gene: TRBV11-2
CDR3 DNA: TGTGCCAGCAGCCCCGCAGCGGGGGGTCCCTACGAGCAGTACTTC
CDR3 protein: CASSPAAGGPYEQYF

D gene: NA
clone size: NA
J gene: TRBJ1-1
V gene: TRBV11-2
CDR3 DNA: TGTGCCAGCAGCTTATGGGGGAACACTGAAGCTTTCTTT
CDR3 protein: CASSLWGNTEAFF

D gene: NA
clone size: NA
J gene: TRBJ2-1
V gene: TRBV11-3
CDR3 DNA: TGTGCCAGCAGCTTTCAGGCATCGTACAATGAGCAGTTCTTC
CDR3 protein: CASSFQASYNEQFF

D gene: NA
clone size: NA
J gene: TRBJ1-2
V gene: TRBV5-4
CDR3 DNA: TGTGCCAGCACCAGACAGAGCGCTAACTATGGCTACACCTTC
CDR3 protein: CASTRQSANYGYTF

D gene: TRBD1
clone size: NA
J gene: TRBJ1-2
V gene: TRBV11-2
CDR3 DNA: TGTGCCAGCAGCTTAGGGTTTAGTCAGGACAGGGGGACCTACTATGGCTACACCTTC
CDR3 protein: CASSLGFSQDRGTYYGYTF

D gene: TRBD2
clone size: NA
J gene: TRBJ2-2
V gene: TRBV5-1
CDR3 DNA: TGCGCCAGCAGCTCCGGGACTAGCGGGGGGTTCACCGGGGAGCTGTTTTTT
CDR3 protein: CASSSGTSGGFTGELFF

D gene: NA
clone size: NA
J gene: TRBJ1-1
V gene: TRBV6-5
CDR3 DNA: TGTGCCAGCAGTTACTCGACAAGTGAAGCTTTCTTT
CDR3 protein: CASSYSTSEAFF

D gene: TRBD2
clone size: NA
J gene: TRBJ2-1
V gene: TRBV27
CDR3 DNA: TGTGCCAGCAGCCCCGGGACTAGCGGGGGACGGGTTGGCGATGAGCAGTTCTTC
CDR3 protein: CASSPGTSGGRVGDEQFF

D gene: NA
clone size: NA
J gene: TRBJ2-3
V gene: TRBV18
CDR3 DNA: TGTGCCAGCTCACCAATTAGAAGCGTCATCGGCACAGATACGCAGTATTTT
CDR3 protein: CASSPIRSVIGTDTQYF

D gene: TRBD2
clone size: NA
J gene: TRBJ2-7
V gene: TRBV30
CDR3 DNA: TGTGCCTGGCGAAGGCTTGGGACTAGCGGGGACCTTTCCTACGAGCAGTACTTC
CDR3 protein: CAWRRLGTSGDLSYEQYF

D gene: TRBD2
clone size: NA
J gene: TRBJ2-3
V gene: TRBV7-2
CDR3 DNA: TGTGCCAGCAGCCTAGGGAGGACTAGCGGGTGGTGGGATACGCAGTATTTT
CDR3 protein: CASSLGRTSGWWDTQYF

D gene: NA
clone size: NA
J gene: TRBJ2-3
V gene: TRBV7-9
CDR3 DNA: TGTGCCAGCAGCTTAATGTCGACCACAGATACGCAGTATTTT
CDR3 protein: CASSLMSTTDTQYF

D gene: TRBD1
clone size: NA
J gene: TRBJ2-7
V gene: TRBV18
CDR3 DNA: TGTGCCAGCTCACCGAATTCTGCCGGGACAGGGGGGTACGAGCAGTACTTC
CDR3 protein: CASSPNSAGTGGYEQYF

D gene: TRBD2
clone size: NA
J gene: TRBJ2-1
V gene: TRBV7-2
CDR3 DNA: TGTGCCAGCAGACAGCCACGAGCGGGGAGTGTTGAGCAGTTCTTC
CDR3 protein: CASRQPRAGSVEQFF

D gene: TRBD2
clone size: once
J gene: TRBJ2-3
V gene: TRBV13
CDR3 DNA: TGTGCCAGCAGCTTAAGGCAGGGGCGCATGCTAGCGGGGGGCTTCCTCACAGATACGCAGTATTTT
CDR3 protein: CASSLRQGRMLAGGFLTDTQYF

D gene: NA
clone size: NA
J gene: TRBJ2-7
V gene: TRBV2
CDR3 DNA: TGTGCCAGCAGTGTAGGTCGGCACGGTTACGAGCAGTACTTC
CDR3 protein: CASSVGRHGYEQYF

D gene: NA
clone size: once
J gene: TRBJ1-5
V gene: TRBV1
CDR3 DNA: TGCACCAGCAGCCAAACAGGGACTAGCAATCAGCCCCAGCATTTT
CDR3 protein: CTSSQTGTSNQPQHF

D gene: NA
clone size: NA
J gene: TRBJ1-5
V gene: TRBV19
CDR3 DNA: TGTGCCAGTAGTACTTTCGGACAGCTAAATCAGCCCCAGCATTTT
CDR3 protein: CASSTFGQLNQPQHF

D gene: TRBD1
clone size: NA
J gene: TRBJ1-5
V gene: TRBV19
CDR3 DNA: TGTGCCAGTAGCCTAGGAGGGACAGCCAATCAGCCCCAGCATTTT
CDR3 protein: CASSLGGTANQPQHF

D gene: NA
clone size: NA
J gene: TRBJ2-2
V gene: TRBV5-1
CDR3 DNA: TGCGCCAGCAGCTTGGGGCGGGGGCGCACCGGGGAGCTGTTTTTT
CDR3 protein: CASSLGRGRTGELFF

D gene: TRBD1
clone size: NA
J gene: TRBJ1-5
V gene: TRBV6-5
CDR3 DNA: TGTGCCAGCAGTTACTCGGCAGGGGGCGGTCAGCCCCAGCATTTT
CDR3 protein: CASSYSAGGGQPQHF

D gene: TRBD2
clone size: NA
J gene: TRBJ2-7
V gene: TRBV11-1
CDR3 DNA: TGTGCCAGCAGCAAAGCGGGGGTGGAGTACTTC
CDR3 protein: CASSKAGVEYF

D gene: TRBD2
clone size: once
J gene: TRBJ2-3
V gene: TRBV6-1
CDR3 DNA: TGTGCCAGCAGTGAAGCAGCGGGACTCACAGATACGCAGTATTTT
CDR3 protein: CASSEAAGLTDTQYF